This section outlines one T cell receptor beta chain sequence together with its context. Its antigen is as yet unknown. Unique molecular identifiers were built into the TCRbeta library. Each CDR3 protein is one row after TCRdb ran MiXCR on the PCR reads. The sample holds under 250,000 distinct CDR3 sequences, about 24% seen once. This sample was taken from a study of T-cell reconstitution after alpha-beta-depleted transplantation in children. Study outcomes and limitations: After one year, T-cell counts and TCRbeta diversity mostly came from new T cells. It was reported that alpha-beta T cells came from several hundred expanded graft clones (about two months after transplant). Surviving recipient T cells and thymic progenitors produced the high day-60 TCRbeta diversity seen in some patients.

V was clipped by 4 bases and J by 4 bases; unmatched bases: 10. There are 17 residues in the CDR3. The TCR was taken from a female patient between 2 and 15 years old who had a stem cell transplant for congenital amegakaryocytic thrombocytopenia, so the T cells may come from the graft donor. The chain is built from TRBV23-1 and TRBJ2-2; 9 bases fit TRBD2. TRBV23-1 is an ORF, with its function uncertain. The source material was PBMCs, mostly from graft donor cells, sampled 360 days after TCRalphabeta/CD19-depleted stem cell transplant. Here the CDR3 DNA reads TGCGCCAGCAGTCGACTCTTTAGCGGGAGCGGCACCGGGGAGCTGTTTTTT. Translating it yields CASSRLFSGSGTGELFF.